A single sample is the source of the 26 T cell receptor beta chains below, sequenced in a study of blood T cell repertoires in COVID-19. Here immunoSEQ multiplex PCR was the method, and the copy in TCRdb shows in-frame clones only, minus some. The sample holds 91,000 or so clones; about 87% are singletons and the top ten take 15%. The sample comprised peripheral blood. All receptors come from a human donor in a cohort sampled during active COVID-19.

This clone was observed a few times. CDR3 sequence: CASSFEAGSSYEQYF. The CDR3 coding sequence is TGCGCCAGCAGCTTCGAAGCGGGATCCTCCTACGAGCAGTACTTC. This sequence joins TRBV5-1 and TRBJ2-7, with 7 bases fitting TRBD2. V lost 2 bases to trimming and J lost 0 bases; unmatched junction nucleotides: 5. CDR1 is SGHRS and CDR2 is YFSETQ in the germline V gene. The CDR3 contains 15 residues.

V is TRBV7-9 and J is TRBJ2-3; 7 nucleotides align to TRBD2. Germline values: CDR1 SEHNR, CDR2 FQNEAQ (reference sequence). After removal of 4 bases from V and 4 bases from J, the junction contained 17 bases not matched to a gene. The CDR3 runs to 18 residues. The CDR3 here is CASSWDAGDGSGADTQYF. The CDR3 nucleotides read TGTGCCAGCAGCTGGGACGCGGGAGACGGGTCCGGGGCAGATACGCAGTATTTT.

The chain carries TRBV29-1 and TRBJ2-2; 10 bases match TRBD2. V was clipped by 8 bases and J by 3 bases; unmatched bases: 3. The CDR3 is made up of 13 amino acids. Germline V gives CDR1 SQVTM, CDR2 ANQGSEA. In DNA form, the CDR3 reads TGCAGCTATGGACTAGCGGACACCGGGGAGCTGTTTTTT. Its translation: CSYGLADTGELFF.

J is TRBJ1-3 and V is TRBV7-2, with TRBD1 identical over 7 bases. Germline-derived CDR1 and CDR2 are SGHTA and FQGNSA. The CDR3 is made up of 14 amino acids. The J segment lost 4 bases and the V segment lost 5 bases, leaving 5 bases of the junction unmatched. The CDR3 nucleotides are TGTGCCAGCAGCATTAAGACAGGGGGAAACACCATATATTTT. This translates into CASSIKTGGNTIYF.

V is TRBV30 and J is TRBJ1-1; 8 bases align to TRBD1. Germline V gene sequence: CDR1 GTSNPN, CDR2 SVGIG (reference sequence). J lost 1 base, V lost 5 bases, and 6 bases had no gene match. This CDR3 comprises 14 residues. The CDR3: CAWDHRGSNTEAFF. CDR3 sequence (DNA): TGTGCCTGGGACCACAGGGGGTCGAACACTGAAGCTTTCTTT.

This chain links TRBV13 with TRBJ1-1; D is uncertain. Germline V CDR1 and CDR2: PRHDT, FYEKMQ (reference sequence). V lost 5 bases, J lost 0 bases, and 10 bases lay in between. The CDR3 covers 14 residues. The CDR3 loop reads CASSPRGVNTEAFF. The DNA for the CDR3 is TGTGCCAGCAGCCCCCGCGGAGTGAACACTGAAGCTTTCTTT.

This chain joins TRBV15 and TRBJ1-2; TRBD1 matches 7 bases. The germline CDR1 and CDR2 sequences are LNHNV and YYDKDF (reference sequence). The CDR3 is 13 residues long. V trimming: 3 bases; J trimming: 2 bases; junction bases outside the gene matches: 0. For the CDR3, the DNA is TGTGCCACCAGCAGGACAGGGAACTATGGCTACACCTTC. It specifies CATSRTGNYGYTF.

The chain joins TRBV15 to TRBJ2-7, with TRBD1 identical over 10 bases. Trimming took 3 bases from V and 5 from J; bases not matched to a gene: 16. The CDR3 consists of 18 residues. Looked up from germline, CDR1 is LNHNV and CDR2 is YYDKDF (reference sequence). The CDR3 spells CATSRSRDRGQRSHEQYF. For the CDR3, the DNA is TGTGCCACCAGCAGGTCGCGGGACAGGGGACAGCGCTCTCACGAGCAGTACTTC.

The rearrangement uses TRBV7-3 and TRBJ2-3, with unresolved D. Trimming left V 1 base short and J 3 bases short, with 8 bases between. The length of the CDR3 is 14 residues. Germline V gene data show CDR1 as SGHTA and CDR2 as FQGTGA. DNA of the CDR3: TGTGCCAGCAGCTTAAGCCGAGATACAGATACGCAGTATTTT. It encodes CASSLSRDTDTQYF.

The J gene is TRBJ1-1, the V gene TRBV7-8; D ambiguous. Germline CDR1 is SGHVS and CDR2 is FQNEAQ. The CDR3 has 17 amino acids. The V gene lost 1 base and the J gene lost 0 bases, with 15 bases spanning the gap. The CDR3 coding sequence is TGTGCCAGCAGCTTAGGGAGCGTCTCTCTCATGAACACTGAAGCTTTCTTT. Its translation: CASSLGSVSLMNTEAFF.

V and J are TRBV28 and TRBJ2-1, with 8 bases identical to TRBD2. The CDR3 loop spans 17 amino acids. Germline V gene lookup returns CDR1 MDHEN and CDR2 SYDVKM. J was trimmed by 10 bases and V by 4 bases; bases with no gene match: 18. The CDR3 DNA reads TGTGCCAGCAGTTCCGCGATACCGGGACTAGTTTTTCGGGAGCAGTTCTTC. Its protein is CASSSAIPGLVFREQFF.

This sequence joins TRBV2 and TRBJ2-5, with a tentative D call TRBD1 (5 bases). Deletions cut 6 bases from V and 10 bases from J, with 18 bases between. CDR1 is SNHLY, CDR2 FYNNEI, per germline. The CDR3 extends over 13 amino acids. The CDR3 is CASRHRQTEGQYF. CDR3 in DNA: TGTGCCAGCAGGCATCGACAGACGGAAGGCCAGTACTTC.

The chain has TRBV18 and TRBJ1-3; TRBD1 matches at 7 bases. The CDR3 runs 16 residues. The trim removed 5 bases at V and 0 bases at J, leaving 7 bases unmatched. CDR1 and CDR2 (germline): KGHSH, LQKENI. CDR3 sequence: CASSSRTGSSGNTIYF. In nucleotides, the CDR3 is TGTGCCAGCTCATCGAGGACAGGATCCTCTGGAAACACCATATATTTT.

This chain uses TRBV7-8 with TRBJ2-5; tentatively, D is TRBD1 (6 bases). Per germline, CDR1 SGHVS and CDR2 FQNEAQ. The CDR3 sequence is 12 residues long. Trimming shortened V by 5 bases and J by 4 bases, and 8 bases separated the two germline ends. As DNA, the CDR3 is TGTGCCAGCAGCAGCAGGGGAGAGACCCAGTACTTC. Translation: CASSSRGETQYF.

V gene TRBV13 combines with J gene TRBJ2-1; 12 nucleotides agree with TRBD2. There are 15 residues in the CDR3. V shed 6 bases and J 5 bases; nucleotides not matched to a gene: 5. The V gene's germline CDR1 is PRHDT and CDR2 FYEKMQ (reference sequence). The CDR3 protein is CASSPSGRAHNEQFF. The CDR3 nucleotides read TGTGCCAGCAGTCCTAGCGGGAGGGCCCACAATGAGCAGTTCTTC.

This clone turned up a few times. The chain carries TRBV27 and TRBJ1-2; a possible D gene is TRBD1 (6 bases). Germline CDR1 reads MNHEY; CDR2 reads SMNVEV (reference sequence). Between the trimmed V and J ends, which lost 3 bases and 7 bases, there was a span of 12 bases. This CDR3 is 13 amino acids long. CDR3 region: CASSFRGASGYTF. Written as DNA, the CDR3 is TGTGCCAGCAGTTTTCGGGGGGCTAGTGGCTACACCTTC.

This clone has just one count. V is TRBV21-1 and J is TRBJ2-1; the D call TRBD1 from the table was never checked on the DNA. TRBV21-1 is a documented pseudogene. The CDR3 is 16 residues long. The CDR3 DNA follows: TGTGCCAGCAGCGCCAACAGGGGAAGCTCCTACAATGAGCAGTTCTTC. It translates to CASSANRGSSYNEQFF.

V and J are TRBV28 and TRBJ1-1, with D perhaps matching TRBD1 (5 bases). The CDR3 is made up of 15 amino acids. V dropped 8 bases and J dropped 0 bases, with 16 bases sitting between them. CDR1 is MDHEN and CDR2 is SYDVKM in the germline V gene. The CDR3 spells CASGAISTLNTEAFF. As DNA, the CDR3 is TGTGCCAGCGGGGCGATCAGTACCCTGAACACTGAAGCTTTCTTT.

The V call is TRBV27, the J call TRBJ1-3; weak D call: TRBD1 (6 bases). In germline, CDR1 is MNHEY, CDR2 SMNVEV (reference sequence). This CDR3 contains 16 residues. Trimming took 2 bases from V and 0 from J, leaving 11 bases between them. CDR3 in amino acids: CASSLTGQNSGNTIYF. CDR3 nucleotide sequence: TGTGCCAGCAGTTTAACCGGACAGAACTCTGGAAACACCATATATTTT.

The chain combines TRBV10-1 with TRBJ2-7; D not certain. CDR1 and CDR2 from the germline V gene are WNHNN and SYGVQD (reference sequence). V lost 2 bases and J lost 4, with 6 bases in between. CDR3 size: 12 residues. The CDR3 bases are TGCGCCAGCAGTGAGACCGGGTACGAGCAGTACTTC. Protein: CASSETGYEQYF.

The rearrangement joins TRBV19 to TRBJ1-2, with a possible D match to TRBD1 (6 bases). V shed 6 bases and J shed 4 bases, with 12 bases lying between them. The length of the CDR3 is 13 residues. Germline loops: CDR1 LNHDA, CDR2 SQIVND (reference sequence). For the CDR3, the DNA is TGTGCCAGTAGCCCTCAGGGGTCCTATGGCTACACCTTC. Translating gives CASSPQGSYGYTF.

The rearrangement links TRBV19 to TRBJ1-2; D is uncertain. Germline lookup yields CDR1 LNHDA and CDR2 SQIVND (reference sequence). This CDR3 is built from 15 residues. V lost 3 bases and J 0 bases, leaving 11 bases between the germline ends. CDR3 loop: CASSIASGSNYGYTF. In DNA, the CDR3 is TGTGCCAGTAGTATTGCGTCAGGTTCTAACTATGGCTACACCTTC. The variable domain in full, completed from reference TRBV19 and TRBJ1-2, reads DGGITQSPKYLFRKEGQNVTLSCEQNLNHDAMYWYRQDPGQGLRLIYYSQIVNDFQKGDIAEGYSVSREKKESFPLTVTSAQKNPTAFYLCASSIASGSNYGYTFGSGTRLTVV.

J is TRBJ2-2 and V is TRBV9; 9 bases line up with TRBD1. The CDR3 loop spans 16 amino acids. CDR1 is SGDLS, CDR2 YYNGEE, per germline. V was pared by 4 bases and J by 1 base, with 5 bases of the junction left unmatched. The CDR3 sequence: CASSSTGGMNTGELFF. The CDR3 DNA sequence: TGTGCCAGCAGCTCGACAGGGGGAATGAACACCGGGGAGCTGTTTTTT.

The CDR3 coding sequence is TGTGCCAGCCCACTTTCGGGGGATTCACCCCTCCACTTT. Protein sequence: CASPLSGDSPLHF. The chain carries TRBV2 and TRBJ1-6, with a tentative D call TRBD1 (5 bases). CDR3 length: 13 amino acids. Trimming left V 8 bases short and J 8 bases short, with 13 bases between. Germline V gene sequence: CDR1 SNHLY, CDR2 FYNNEI.

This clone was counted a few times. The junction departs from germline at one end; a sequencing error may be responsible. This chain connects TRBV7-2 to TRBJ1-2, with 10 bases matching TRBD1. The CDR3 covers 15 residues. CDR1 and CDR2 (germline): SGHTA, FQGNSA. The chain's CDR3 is CASSPGGDRGRLSAF. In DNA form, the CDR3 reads TGTGCCAGCAGCCCAGGGGGGGACAGGGGACGGTTGTCTGCCTTC.

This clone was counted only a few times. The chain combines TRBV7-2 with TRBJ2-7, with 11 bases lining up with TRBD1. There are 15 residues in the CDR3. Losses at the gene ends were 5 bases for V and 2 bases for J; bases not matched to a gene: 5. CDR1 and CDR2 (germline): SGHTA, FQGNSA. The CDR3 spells CASSPGTGGPYEQYF. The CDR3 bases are TGTGCCAGCAGCCCAGGGACAGGGGGGCCCTACGAGCAGTACTTC.